This entry features one TCR beta chain sequence. The data were taken from a study of shared clonotypes between healthy human individuals. Trimming took 2 bases from V and 5 from J; bases not matched to a gene: 6. The length of the CDR3 is 14 residues. Germline V gene data show CDR1 as SGHRS and CDR2 as YFSETQ. As processed by the authors: Owing to the provision of junction-only sequences devoid of quality scores by immunoSEQ, filtering differed. Sequencing was performed with immunoSEQ multiplex PCR; in TCRdb, only in-frame clones are kept and a portion is missing. V and J calls plus clone size are reproduced from that table; the DNA served to infer D and trimming. The top ten clones hold 0.45% of a sample with over a million clones, approximately 98% of them seen once. All donors qualified as healthy HIV-negative adults and had experienced no recent acute infections or vaccinations. All the donors were Caucasian adults who lived in Nashville, Tennessee.

The TCR originated in a man aged 30-40 years in good health. Sequenced sample: naive CD4+ T cells sorted from blood. The subset: CD45RA+ positively selected. This chain links TRBV5-1 with TRBJ2-5; 7 bases are a match to TRBD1. The CDR3 reads CASSFNRGRETQYF. The CDR3 nucleotides read TGCGCCAGCAGCTTTAACAGGGGAAGGGAGACCCAGTACTTC.